Sequencing of this TCR beta chain was carried out in a study of blood T cell repertoires in COVID-19. This CDR3 region has 12 residues. V lost 5 bases and J lost 7, with 9 bases in between. Germline V gives CDR1 LNHDA, CDR2 SQIVND (reference sequence). Generated by immunoSEQ multiplex PCR, the TCRdb table keeps only in-frame clones and is missing some. The sample holds 300,000 to 450,000 clones, about 85% seen once. Source material: peripheral blood. The V call is TRBV19, the J call TRBJ2-1, with no clear D. The clonotype comes from a woman between 18 and 29 years old with acute or convalescent COVID-19. The CDR3 DNA reads TGTGCCAGTAGTGTACTTATGAATGAGCAGTTCTTC. It is translated as CASSVLMNEQFF.